Sequencing of this TCR beta chain was carried out in a study of early stage breast cancer tumors. At the level of the study: Among around 12 ER+/PR+/HER2- tumors, eight were ductal, four lobular.

This clone rates as large. Blood replicates held 0.5 ug DNA, tumor or normal breast roughly 1.5 ug, two each. Using immunoSEQ multiplex PCR, the repertoire was profiled, and TCRdb retains in-frame clones only, with some absent. The sample records 25,000 to 30,000 clones, roughly 55% being singletons. The receptor was isolated from a person between 50 and 60 years old with breast cancer. The sample was breast tumor tissue.

The CDR3 spells CASSLALTGGRTYEQYF. The CDR3 nucleotides are TGTGCCAGCAGCTTAGCGCTTACAGGGGGACGCACCTACGAGCAGTACTTC. The rearrangement uses TRBV7-8 and TRBJ2-7; 8 nucleotides match TRBD1. The CDR3 length is 17 residues. J was trimmed by 2 bases and V by 0 bases; bases with no gene match: 9. CDR1 and CDR2 from the germline V gene are SGHVS and FQNEAQ.